This T cell receptor (beta chain) was identified in a study of beta chain features in type 1 diabetes. Whole-study findings and limits: TCRB CDR3s from Type 1 diabetes patients were moderately but significantly shorter in all four CD4+ subsets. Compared to healthy donors, patients appeared to have naive, central memory and Treg TCRB repertoires that were more alike.

The germline CDR1 and CDR2 sequences are SGHVS and FQNEAQ. V lost 5 bases and J lost 9, with 16 bases in between. The CDR3 covers 13 residues. With regard to this clone: As yet, its antigen is unknown.

The single heparinised draw taken from each donor contained about 110 mL of blood on average. Sequencing targeted expressed TCRB transcripts, as all isolated RNA had been reverse transcribed. Using immunoSEQ multiplex PCR, the repertoire was profiled, and TCRdb retains in-frame clones only, with some absent. The sample holds 250,000 to 300,000 clones, 24% seen once. Sequences were obtained from naive CD4+ T cells from blood. This chain connects TRBV7-8 to TRBJ2-5; weak D call: TRBD1 (6 bases). This sequence originates from a young woman with type 1 diabetes. The CDR3, as DNA: TGTGCCAGCAGCCCGGTCCTCCCAGGGGCCCAGTACTTC. It codes for CASSPVLPGAQYF.